This TCR beta chain is from a study of blood T cell repertoires in COVID-19. Measured with immunoSEQ multiplex PCR; TCRdb has only the in-frame clones, and not every one. The sample has more than 350,000 clones, roughly nine tenths seen once. The material sequenced was peripheral blood. This clonotype was obtained from a woman younger than 45 with COVID-19, enrolled during active disease.

CDR3 amino acids: CASSSPGQGKSESAYEQYV. In nucleotides, the CDR3 is TGTGCCAGCAGCTCTCCGGGACAGGGAAAATCAGAAAGCGCCTACGAGCAGTACGTC. This sequence joins TRBV5-5 and TRBJ2-7; TRBD1 aligns across 9 bases. From germline, CDR1 is SGHKS and CDR2 YYEKEE (reference sequence). V shed 3 bases and J 2 bases; nucleotides not matched to a gene: 18. The CDR3 is 19 amino acids.